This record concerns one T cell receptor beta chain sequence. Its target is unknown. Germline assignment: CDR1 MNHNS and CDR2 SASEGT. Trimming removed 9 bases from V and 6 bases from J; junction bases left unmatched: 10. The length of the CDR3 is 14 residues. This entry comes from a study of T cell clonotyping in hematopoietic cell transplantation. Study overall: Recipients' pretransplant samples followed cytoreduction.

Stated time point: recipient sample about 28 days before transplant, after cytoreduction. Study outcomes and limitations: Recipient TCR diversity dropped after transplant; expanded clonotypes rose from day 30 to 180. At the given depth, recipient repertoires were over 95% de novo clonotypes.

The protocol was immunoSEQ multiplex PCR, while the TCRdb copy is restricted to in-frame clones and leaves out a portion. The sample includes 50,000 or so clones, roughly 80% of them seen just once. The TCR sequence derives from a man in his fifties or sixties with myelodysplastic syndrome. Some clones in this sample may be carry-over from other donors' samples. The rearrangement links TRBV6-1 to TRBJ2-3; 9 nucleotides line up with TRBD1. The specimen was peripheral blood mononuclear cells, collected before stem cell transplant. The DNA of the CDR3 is TGTGCCAGTCTGCAACAGGGGGCGTCGGATACGCAGTATTTT. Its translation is CASLQQGASDTQYF.